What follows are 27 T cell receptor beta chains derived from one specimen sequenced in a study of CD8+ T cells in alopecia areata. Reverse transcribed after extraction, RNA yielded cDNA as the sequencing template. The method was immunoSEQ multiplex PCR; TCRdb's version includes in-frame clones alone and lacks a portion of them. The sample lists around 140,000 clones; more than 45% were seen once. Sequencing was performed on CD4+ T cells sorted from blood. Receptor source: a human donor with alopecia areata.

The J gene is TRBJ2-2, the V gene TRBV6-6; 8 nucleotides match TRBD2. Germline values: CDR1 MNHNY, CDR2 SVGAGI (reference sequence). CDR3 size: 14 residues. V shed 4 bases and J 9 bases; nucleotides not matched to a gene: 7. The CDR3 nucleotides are TGTGCCAGCAGTTTGCCGGGAGGGCCCCGGGAGCTGTTTTTT. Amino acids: CASSLPGGPRELFF.

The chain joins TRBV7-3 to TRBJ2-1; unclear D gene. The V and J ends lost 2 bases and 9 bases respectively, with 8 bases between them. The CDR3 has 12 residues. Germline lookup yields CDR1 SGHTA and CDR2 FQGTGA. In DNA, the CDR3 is TGTGCCAGCAGCTTAGTTGGAGCTGAGCAGTTCTTC. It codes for CASSLVGAEQFF.

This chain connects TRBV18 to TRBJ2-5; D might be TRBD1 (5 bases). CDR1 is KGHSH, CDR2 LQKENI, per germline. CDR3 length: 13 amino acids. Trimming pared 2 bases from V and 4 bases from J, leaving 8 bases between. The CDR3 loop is CASSPTGVETQYF. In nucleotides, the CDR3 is TGTGCCAGCTCACCAACAGGAGTAGAGACCCAGTACTTC.

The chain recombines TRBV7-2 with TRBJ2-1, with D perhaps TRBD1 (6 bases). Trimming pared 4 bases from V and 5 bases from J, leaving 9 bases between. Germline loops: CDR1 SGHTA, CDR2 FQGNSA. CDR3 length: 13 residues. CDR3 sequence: CASSYNRDNEQFF. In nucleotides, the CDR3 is TGTGCCAGCAGCTACAACAGGGACAATGAGCAGTTCTTC.

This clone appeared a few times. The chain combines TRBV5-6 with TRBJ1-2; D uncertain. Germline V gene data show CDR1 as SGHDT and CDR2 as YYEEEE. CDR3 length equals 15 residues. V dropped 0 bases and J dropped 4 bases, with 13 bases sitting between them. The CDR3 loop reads CASSLGNSVFYGYTF. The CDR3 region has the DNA TGTGCCAGCAGCTTGGGAAACAGCGTCTTCTATGGCTACACCTTC.

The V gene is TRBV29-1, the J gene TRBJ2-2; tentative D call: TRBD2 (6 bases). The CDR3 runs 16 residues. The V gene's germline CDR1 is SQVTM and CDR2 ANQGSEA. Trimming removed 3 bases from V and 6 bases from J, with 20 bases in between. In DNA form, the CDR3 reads TGCAGCGTTGATCTCTATTCTGGAGGGTCTGCCGGGGAGCTGTTTTTT. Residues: CSVDLYSGGSAGELFF.

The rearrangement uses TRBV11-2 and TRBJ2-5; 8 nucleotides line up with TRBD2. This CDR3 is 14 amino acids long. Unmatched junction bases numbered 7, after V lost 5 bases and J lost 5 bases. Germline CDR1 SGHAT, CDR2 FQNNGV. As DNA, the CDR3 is TGTGCCAGCAGCAGTAGCGGGATGGTGGAGACCCAGTACTTC. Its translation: CASSSSGMVETQYF.

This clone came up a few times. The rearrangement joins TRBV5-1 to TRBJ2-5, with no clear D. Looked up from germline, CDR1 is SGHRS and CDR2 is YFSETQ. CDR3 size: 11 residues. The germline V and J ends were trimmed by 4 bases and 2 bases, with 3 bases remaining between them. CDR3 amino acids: CASSEQETQYF. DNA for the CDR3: TGCGCCAGCAGCGAGCAAGAGACCCAGTACTTC. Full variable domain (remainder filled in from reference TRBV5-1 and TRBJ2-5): KAGVTQTPRYLIKTRGQQVTLSCSPISGHRSVSWYQQTPGQGLQFLFEYFSETQRNKGNFPGRFSGRQFSNSRSEMNVSTLELGDSALYLCASSEQETQYFGPGTRLLVL.

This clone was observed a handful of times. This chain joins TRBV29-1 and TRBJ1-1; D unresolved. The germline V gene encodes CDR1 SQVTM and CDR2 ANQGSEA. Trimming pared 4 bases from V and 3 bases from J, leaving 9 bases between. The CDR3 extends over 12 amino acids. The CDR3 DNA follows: TGCAGCGTTGGAGGGCGTCACACTGAAGCTTTCTTT. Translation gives CSVGGRHTEAFF. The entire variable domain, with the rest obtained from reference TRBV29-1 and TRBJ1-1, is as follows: SAVISQKPSRDICQRGTSLTIQCQVDSQVTMMFWYRQQPGQSLTLIATANQGSEATYESGFVIDKFPISRPNLTFSTLTVSNMSPEDSSIYLCSVGGRHTEAFFGQGTRLTVV.

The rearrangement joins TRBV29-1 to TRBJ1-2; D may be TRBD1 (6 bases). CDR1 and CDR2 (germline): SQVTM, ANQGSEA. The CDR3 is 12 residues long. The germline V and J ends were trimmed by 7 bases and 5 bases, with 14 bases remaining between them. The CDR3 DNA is TGCAGCGCCCCGGGACACGAGTATGGCTACACCTTC. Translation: CSAPGHEYGYTF. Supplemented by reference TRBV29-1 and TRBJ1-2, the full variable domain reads SAVISQKPSRDICQRGTSLTIQCQVDSQVTMMFWYRQQPGQSLTLIATANQGSEATYESGFVIDKFPISRPNLTFSTLTVSNMSPEDSSIYLCSAPGHEYGYTFGSGTRLTVV.

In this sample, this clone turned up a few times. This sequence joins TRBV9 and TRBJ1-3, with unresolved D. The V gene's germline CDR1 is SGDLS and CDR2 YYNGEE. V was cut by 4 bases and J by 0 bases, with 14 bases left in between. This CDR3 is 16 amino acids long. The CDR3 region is CASSPRHSISGNTIYF. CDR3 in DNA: TGTGCCAGCAGCCCCCGACACAGCATCTCTGGAAACACCATATATTTT.

In nucleotides, the CDR3 is TGTGCCTGGGACAGGGGTACTGAAGCTTTCTTT. Its translation: CAWDRGTEAFF. The genes are TRBV30 and TRBJ1-1, with 8 nucleotides matching TRBD1. This CDR3 region has 11 residues. Trimming at V came to 5 bases and at J to 5 bases, leaving 1 base not matched to a gene. Per the germline V gene, CDR1 is GTSNPN and CDR2 is SVGIG (reference sequence).

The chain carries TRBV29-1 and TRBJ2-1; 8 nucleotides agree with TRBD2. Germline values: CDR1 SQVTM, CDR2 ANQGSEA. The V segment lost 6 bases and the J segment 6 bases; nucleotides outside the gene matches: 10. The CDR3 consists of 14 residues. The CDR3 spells CSVPGLVVVNEQFF. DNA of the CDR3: TGCAGCGTCCCGGGACTAGTGGTCGTCAATGAGCAGTTCTTC.

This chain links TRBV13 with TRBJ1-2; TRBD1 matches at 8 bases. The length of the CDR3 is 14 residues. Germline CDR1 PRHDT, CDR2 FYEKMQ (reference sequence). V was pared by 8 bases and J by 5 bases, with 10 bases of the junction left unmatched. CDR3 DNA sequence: TGTGCCAGCGGGGACAGGAAAGAAACTTATGGCTACACCTTC. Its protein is CASGDRKETYGYTF.

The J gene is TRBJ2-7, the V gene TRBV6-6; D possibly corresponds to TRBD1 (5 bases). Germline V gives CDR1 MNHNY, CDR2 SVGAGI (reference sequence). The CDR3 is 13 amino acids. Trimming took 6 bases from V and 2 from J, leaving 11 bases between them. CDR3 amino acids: CASSLTATYEQYF. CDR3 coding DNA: TGTGCCAGCAGCCTGACAGCTACCTACGAGCAGTACTTC.

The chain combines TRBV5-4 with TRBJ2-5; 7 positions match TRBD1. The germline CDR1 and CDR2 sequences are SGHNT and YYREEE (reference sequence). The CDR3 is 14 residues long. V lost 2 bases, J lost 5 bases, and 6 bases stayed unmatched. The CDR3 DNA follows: TGTGCCAGCAGCTTACCGGACAGGAGGGAGACCCAGTACTTC. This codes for CASSLPDRRETQYF.

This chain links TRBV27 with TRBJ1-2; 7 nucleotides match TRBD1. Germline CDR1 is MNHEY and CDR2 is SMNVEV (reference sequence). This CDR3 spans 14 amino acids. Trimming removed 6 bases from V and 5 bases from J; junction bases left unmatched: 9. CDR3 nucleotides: TGTGCCAGCAGGCCCGGACAGGCCGTTTATGGCTACACCTTC. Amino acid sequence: CASRPGQAVYGYTF.

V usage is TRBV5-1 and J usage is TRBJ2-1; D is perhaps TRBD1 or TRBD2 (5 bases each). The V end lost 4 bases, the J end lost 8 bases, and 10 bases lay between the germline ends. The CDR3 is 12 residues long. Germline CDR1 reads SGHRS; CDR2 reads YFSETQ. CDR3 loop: CASSRGADEQFF. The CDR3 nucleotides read TGCGCCAGCAGCCGAGGGGCCGATGAGCAGTTCTTC.

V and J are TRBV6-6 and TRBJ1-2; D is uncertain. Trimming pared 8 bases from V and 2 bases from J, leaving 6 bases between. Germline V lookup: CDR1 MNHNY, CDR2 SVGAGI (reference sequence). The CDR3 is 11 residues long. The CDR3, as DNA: TGTGCCAGCGTCAGGAACTATGGCTACACCTTC. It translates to CASVRNYGYTF.

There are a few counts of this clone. The CDR3 DNA reads as TGCAGCGTTGAATCGGGGGTAGGGCAGTACTTC. Translating gives CSVESGVGQYF. The chain links TRBV29-1 to TRBJ2-7, with D maybe TRBD2 (6 bases). CDR3 length equals 11 residues. Germline assignment: CDR1 SQVTM and CDR2 ANQGSEA. Trimming removed 2 bases from V and 9 bases from J, with 11 bases in between.

Here the CDR3 reads CASSRTPEETQYF. The DNA of the CDR3 is TGTGCCAGCAGCCGAACACCCGAAGAGACCCAGTACTTC. The J gene is TRBJ2-5, the V gene TRBV5-4; D remains unclear. CDR3 length equals 13 residues. Trimming took off 4 bases at V and 3 bases at J, with 10 bases between the two ends. Germline V gene data show CDR1 as SGHNT and CDR2 as YYREEE (reference sequence).

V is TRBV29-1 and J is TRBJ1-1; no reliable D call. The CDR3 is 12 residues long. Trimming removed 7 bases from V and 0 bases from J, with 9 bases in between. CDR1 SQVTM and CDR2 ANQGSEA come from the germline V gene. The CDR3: CSGEGMNTEAFF. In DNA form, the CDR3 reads TGCAGCGGAGAAGGAATGAACACTGAAGCTTTCTTT.

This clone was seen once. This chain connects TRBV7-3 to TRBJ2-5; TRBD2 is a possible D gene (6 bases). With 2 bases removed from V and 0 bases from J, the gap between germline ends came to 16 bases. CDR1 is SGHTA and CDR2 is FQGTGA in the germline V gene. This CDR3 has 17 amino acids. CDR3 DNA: TGTGCCAGCAGCTTAGGTTTGGGGAGGACGTACCAAGAGACCCAGTACTTC. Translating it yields CASSLGLGRTYQETQYF.

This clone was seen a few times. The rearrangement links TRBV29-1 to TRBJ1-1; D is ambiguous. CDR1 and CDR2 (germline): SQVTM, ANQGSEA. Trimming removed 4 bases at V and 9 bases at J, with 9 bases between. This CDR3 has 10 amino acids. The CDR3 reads CSVVQLKAFF. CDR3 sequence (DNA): TGCAGCGTTGTGCAGCTTAAAGCTTTCTTT.

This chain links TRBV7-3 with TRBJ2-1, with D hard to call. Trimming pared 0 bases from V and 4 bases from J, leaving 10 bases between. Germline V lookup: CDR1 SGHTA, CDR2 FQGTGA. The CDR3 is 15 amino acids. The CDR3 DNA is TGTGCCAGCAGCTTAACACATCTTTTATACAATGAGCAGTTCTTC. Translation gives CASSLTHLLYNEQFF.

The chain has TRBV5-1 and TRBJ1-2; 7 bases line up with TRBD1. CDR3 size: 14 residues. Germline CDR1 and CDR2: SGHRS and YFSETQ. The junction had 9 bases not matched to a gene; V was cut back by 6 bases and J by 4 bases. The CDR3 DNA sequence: TGCGCCAGCAACCTGTCAGGGGGTCTCTATGGCTACACCTTC. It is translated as CASNLSGGLYGYTF.

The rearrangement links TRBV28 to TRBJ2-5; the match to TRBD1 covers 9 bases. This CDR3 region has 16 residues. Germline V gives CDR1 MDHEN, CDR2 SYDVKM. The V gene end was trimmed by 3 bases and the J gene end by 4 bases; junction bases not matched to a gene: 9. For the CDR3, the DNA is TGTGCCAGCAGTTTCCTCGGACAGGGGAAGGGAGAGACCCAGTACTTC. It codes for CASSFLGQGKGETQYF.